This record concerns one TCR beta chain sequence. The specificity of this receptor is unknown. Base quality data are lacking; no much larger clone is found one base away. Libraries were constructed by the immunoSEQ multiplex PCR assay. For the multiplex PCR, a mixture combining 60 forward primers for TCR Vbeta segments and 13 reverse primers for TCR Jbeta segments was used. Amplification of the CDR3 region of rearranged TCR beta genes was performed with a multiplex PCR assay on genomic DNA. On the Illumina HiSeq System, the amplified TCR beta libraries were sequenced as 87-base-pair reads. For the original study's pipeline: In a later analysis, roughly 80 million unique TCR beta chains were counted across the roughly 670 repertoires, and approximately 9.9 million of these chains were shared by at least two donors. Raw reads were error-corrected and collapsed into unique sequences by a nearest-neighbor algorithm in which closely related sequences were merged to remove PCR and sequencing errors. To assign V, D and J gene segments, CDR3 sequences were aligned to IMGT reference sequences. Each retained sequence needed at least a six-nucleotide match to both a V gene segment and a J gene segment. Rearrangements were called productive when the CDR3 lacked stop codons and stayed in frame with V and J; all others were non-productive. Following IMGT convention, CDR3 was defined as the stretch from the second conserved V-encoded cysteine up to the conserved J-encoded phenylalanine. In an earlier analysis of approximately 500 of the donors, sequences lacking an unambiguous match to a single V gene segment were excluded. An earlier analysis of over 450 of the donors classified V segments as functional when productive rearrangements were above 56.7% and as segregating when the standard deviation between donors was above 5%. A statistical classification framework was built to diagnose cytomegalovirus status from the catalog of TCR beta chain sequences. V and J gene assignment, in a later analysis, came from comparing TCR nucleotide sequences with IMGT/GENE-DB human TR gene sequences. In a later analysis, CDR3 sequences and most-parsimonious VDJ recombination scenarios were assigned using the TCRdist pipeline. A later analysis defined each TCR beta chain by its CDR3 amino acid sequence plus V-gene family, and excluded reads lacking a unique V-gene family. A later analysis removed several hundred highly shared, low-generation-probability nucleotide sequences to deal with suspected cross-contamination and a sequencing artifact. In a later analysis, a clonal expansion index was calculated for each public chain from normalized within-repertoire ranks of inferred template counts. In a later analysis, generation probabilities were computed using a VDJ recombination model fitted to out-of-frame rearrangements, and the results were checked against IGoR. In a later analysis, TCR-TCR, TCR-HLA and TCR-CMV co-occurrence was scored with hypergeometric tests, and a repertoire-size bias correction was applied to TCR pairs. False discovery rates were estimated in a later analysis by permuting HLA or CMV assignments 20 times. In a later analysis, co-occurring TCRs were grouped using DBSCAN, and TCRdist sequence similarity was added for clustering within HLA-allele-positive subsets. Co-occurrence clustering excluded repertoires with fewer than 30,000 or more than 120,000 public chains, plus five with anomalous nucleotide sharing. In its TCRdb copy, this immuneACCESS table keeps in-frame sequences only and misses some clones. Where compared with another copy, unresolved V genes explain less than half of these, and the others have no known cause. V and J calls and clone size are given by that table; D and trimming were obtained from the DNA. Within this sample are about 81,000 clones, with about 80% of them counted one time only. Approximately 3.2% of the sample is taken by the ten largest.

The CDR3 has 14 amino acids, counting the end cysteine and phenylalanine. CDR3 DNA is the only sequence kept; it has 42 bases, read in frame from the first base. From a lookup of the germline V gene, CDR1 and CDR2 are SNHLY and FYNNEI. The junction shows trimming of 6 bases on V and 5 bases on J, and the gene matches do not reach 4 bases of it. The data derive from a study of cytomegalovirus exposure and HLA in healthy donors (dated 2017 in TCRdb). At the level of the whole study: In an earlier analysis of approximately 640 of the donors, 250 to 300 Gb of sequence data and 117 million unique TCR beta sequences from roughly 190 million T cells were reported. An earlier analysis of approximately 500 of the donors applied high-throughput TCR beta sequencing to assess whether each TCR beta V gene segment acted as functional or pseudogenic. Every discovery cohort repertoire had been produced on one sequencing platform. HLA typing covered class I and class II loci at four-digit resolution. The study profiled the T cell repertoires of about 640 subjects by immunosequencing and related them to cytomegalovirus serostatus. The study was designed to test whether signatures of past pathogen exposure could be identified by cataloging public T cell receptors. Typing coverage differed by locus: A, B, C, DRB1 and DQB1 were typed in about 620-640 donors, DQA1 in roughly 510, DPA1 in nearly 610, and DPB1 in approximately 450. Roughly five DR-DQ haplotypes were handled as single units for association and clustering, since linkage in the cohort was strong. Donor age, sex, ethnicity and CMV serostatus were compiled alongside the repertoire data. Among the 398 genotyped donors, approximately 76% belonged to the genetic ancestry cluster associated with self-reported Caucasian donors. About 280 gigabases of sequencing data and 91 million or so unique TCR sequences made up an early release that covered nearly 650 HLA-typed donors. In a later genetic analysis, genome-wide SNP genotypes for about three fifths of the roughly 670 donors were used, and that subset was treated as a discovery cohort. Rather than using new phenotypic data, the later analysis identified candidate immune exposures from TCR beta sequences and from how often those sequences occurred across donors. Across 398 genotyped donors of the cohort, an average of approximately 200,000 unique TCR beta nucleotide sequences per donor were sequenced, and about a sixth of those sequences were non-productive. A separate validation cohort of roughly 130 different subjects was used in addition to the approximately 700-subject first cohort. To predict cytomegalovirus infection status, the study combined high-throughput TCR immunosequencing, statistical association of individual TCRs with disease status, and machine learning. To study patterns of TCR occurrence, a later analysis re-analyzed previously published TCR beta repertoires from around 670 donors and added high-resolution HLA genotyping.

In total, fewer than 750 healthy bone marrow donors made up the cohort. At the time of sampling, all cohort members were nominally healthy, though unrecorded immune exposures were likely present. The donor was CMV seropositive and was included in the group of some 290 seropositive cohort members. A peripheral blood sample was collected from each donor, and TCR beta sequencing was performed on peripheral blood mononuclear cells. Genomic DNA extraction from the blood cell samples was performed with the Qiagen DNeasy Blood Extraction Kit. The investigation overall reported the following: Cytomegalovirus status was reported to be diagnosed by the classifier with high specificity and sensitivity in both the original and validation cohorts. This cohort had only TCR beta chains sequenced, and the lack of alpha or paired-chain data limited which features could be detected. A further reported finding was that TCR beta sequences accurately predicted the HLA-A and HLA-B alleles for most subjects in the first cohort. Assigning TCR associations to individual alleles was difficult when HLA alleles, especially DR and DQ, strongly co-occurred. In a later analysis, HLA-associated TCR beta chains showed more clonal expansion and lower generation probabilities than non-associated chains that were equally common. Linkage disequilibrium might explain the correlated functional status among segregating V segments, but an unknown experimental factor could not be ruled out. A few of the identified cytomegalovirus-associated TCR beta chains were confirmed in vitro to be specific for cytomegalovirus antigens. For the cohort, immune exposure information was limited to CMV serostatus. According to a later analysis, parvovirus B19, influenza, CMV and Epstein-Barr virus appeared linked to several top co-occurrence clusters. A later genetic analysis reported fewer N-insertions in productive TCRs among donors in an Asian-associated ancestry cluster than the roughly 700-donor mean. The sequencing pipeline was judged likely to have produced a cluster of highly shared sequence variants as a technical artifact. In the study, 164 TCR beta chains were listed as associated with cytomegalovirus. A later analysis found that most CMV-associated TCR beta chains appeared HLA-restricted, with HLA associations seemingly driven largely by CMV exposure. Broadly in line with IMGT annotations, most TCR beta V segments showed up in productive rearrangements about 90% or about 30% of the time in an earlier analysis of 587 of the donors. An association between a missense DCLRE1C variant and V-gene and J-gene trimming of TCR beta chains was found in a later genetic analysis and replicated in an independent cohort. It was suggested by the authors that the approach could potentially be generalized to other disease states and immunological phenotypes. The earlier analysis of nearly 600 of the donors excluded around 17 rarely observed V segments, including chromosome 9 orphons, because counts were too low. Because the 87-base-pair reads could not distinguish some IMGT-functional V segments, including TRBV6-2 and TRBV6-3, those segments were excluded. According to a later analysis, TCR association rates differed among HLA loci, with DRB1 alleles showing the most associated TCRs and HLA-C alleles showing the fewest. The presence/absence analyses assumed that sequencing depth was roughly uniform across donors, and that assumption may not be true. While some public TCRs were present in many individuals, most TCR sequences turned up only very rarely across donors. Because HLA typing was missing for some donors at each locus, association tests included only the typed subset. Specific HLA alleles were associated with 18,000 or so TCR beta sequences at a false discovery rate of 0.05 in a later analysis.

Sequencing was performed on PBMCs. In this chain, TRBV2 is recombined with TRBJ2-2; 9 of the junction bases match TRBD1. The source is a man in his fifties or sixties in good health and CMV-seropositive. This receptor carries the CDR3 CASRGGQGTGELFF. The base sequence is TGTGCCAGCAGAGGGGGACAGGGAACCGGGGAGCTGTTTTTT.